What follows are 5 T cell receptor beta chains derived from one specimen sequenced in a study of human CD8 memory T cell subsets. Researchers made TCR beta libraries via UMI-labeled 5' RACE. TCRdb recomputed calls from the 5' RACE reads with MiXCR, one row per CDR3 protein. The data hold 7,300 or so distinct CDR3 sequences, with 3.5% to 4.5% observed a single time. Sequencing was done on a sample of CD8+ T cells from PBMCs. The receptors come from a human donor in good health.

This clonotype came up many times. This chain joins TRBV19 and TRBJ1-6; TRBD1 agrees at 9 bases. This CDR3 has 15 amino acids. CDR1 is LNHDA and CDR2 is SQIVND in the germline V gene (reference sequence). The ends lost 7 bases at V and 7 bases at J; junction bases unmatched: 8. CDR3 region: CASTEFGQGNSPLHF. In nucleotides, the CDR3 is TGTGCCAGTACAGAATTCGGACAGGGGAATTCACCCCTCCACTTT.

This clonotype was observed many times. The rearrangement uses TRBV20-1 and TRBJ1-1, with 7 bases matching TRBD1. This CDR3 region has 14 residues. J was trimmed by 3 bases and V by 0 bases; bases with no gene match: 4. CDR1 and CDR2 (germline): DFQATT, SNEGSKA (reference sequence). The CDR3 DNA is TGCAGTGCTAGAGATACCCAGGGGGACACTGAAGCTTTCTTT. This translates into CSARDTQGDTEAFF.

In this sample, this clonotype turned up many times. The CDR3 bases are TGTGCCAGCACCACTGTGGGACATTGGTTCCTCAGGGGAGGCTACACCTTC. The encoded protein is CASTTVGHWFLRGGYTF. The rearrangement joins TRBV28 to TRBJ1-2; D might be TRBD1 (6 bases). The CDR3 is 17 residues long. Germline values: CDR1 MDHEN, CDR2 SYDVKM. Trimming shortened V by 7 bases and J by 8 bases, and 29 bases separated the two germline ends.

Sample share makes this clonotype medium-sized (0.01 to 0.1%). This chain links TRBV5-1 with TRBJ2-1; D remains unclear. Germline values: CDR1 SGHRS, CDR2 YFSETQ. V shed 3 bases and J shed 8 bases, with 12 bases lying between them. There are 13 residues in the CDR3. As DNA, the CDR3 is TGCGCCAGCAGCTCTTATATCGTGGATGAGCAGTTCTTC. Its protein is CASSSYIVDEQFF.

This clonotype showed up many times. The chain recombines TRBV6-5 with TRBJ1-5; D is undetermined. CDR3 length equals 13 residues. With 0 bases removed from V and 6 bases from J, the gap between germline ends came to 6 bases. The germline gives CDR1 MNHEY, CDR2 SVGAGI. The CDR3 protein is CASSYSVGQPQHF. CDR3 coding DNA: TGTGCCAGCAGTTACTCAGTCGGTCAGCCCCAGCATTTT.